Listed here are 23 T cell receptor beta chains from one sample, sequenced in a study of blood T cell repertoires in COVID-19. The protocol was immunoSEQ multiplex PCR, while the TCRdb copy is restricted to in-frame clones and leaves out a portion. The top ten clones hold less than 3.5% of a sample with about 150,000 clones, about 86% of them seen once. The specimen sequenced was peripheral blood. The receptors originated from a man between 65 and 85 years old with acute or convalescent COVID-19.

This chain uses TRBV19 with TRBJ1-1, with D possibly matching TRBD1 (6 bases). V lost 3 bases to trimming and J lost 5 bases, with 13 bases between them. The CDR3 length is 14 residues. Looked up from germline, CDR1 is LNHDA and CDR2 is SQIVND (reference sequence). The chain's CDR3 is CASSMIGTRTEAFF. The CDR3 region has the DNA TGTGCCAGTAGTATGATCGGGACAAGGACTGAAGCTTTCTTT.

This clone is labeled medium-sized. V and J are TRBV9 and TRBJ2-3; TRBD2 is a possible D gene (6 bases). Trimming cost V 0 bases and J 2 bases, with 13 bases left between them. The CDR3 has 16 amino acids. Germline V gene sequence: CDR1 SGDLS, CDR2 YYNGEE. CDR3 coding DNA: TGTGCCAGCAGCGTAGGTCTTAGCGGCTACACAGATACGCAGTATTTT. Its translation is CASSVGLSGYTDTQYF.

The chain has TRBV24-1 and TRBJ1-5, with 9 bases fitting TRBD1. The CDR3 runs to 15 residues. The V gene end was trimmed by 3 bases and the J gene end by 11 bases; junction bases not matched to a gene: 10. From germline, CDR1 is KGHDR and CDR2 SFDVKD. The CDR3: CATSDGTGTVRSQHF. DNA for the CDR3: TGTGCCACCAGTGATGGGACAGGGACGGTTCGGTCCCAGCATTTT.

This clone has more than one count but fewer than ten. The chain links TRBV14 to TRBJ2-7; 9 bases map to TRBD2. The CDR3 runs 15 residues. J was trimmed by 6 bases and V by 0 bases; bases with no gene match: 6. Per germline, CDR1 SGHDN and CDR2 FVKESK. This CDR3 is CASSQEMAGGREQYF. CDR3 in DNA: TGTGCCAGCAGCCAAGAAATGGCGGGAGGGCGCGAGCAGTACTTC.

This clone occurred once. The chain uses TRBV6-2 or TRBV6-3 and TRBJ2-7; 11 nucleotides align to TRBD1. CDR3 length: 16 amino acids. V shed 0 bases and J 3 bases; nucleotides not matched to a gene: 4. CDR1 and CDR2 (germline): MNHEY, SVGEGT. The CDR3 DNA reads as TGTGCCAGCAGTTACTCCGGACAGGGGGCTTACTACGAGCAGTACTTC. Its translation: CASSYSGQGAYYEQYF.

This chain connects TRBV29-1 to TRBJ2-2, with TRBD1 matching over 11 bases. From germline, CDR1 is SQVTM and CDR2 ANQGSEA. The CDR3 loop spans 14 amino acids. Losses at the gene ends were 6 bases for V and 5 bases for J; bases not matched to a gene: 5. CDR3 loop: CSVGQGVKTGELFF. Here the CDR3 DNA reads TGCAGCGTGGGACAGGGGGTGAAAACCGGGGAGCTGTTTTTT.

In its sample, this clone was seen a few times. This sample also contains other DNA sequences that code for the same CDR3. V usage is TRBV19 and J usage is TRBJ1-5, with 7 bases aligning to TRBD1. CDR1 LNHDA and CDR2 SQIVND come from the germline V gene (reference sequence). The CDR3 is 16 amino acids. The V segment lost 1 base and the J segment 2 bases; nucleotides outside the gene matches: 5. The CDR3 reads CASSIGGGRGNQPQHF. DNA for the CDR3: TGTGCCAGTAGTATAGGAGGGGGCAGAGGCAATCAGCCCCAGCATTTT.

J is TRBJ2-1 and V is TRBV6-5; maybe TRBD2 (6 bases). Germline loops: CDR1 MNHEY, CDR2 SVGAGI. Trimming left V 2 bases short and J 3 bases short, with 11 bases between. The CDR3 is made up of 15 amino acids. The CDR3 loop is CASSYKEGYYNEQFF. The CDR3 nucleotides are TGTGCCAGCAGTTACAAGGAGGGATACTACAATGAGCAGTTCTTC.

The genes are TRBV2 and TRBJ1-1; D is perhaps TRBD1 (5 bases). The CDR3 is 16 amino acids. The germline V gene encodes CDR1 SNHLY and CDR2 FYNNEI. Trimming stripped 0 bases from V and 0 bases from J, with 11 bases between. The CDR3 DNA follows: TGTGCCAGCAGTGAAGCGCGGGGCAGACTGAACACTGAAGCTTTCTTT. This encodes CASSEARGRLNTEAFF.

The rearrangement links TRBV19 to TRBJ1-4; TRBD1 aligns across 9 bases. V dropped 6 bases and J dropped 7; count of bases not matched to a gene: 9. This CDR3 is 15 amino acids long. Germline V gene data show CDR1 as LNHDA and CDR2 as SQIVND (reference sequence). CDR3 sequence: CASSTGGALSEKLFF. The DNA for the CDR3 is TGTGCCAGTAGCACAGGGGGCGCGTTAAGTGAAAAACTGTTTTTT.

This chain links TRBV28 with TRBJ1-1; D gene unclear. Germline V gives CDR1 MDHEN, CDR2 SYDVKM. The CDR3 totals 14 residues. V shed 5 bases and J shed 6 bases, with 16 bases lying between them. CDR3 amino acids: CASSGQVRAPEAFF. The CDR3, as DNA: TGTGCCAGCAGTGGGCAGGTGAGGGCACCTGAAGCTTTCTTT.

The rearrangement uses TRBV28 and TRBJ1-5, with TRBD1 matching 7 bases. Trimming took 5 bases from V and 0 from J; bases not matched to a gene: 4. This CDR3 is built from 15 residues. The V gene's germline CDR1 is MDHEN and CDR2 SYDVKM. The CDR3 sequence: CASSPYRGSNQPQHF. DNA for the CDR3: TGTGCCAGCAGTCCCTACAGGGGTAGCAATCAGCCCCAGCATTTT.

The rearrangement joins TRBV28 to TRBJ2-3, with 12 positions matching TRBD2. Germline CDR1 and CDR2: MDHEN and SYDVKM. The CDR3 extends over 15 amino acids. The junction had 8 bases not matched to a gene; V was cut back by 6 bases and J by 7 bases. In nucleotides, the CDR3 is TGTGCCAGCAGCCCGGGACTAGCGGGCGGTTATACGCAGTATTTT. Its translation is CASSPGLAGGYTQYF.

The rearrangement joins TRBV19 to TRBJ1-2; 8 bases are shared with TRBD1. Germline values: CDR1 LNHDA, CDR2 SQIVND (reference sequence). The CDR3 loop spans 15 amino acids. The V gene end was trimmed by 5 bases and the J gene end by 4 bases; junction bases not matched to a gene: 9. Here the CDR3 DNA reads TGTGCCAGTAGTGTCGATTCAGGGGGCTTCTATGGCTACACCTTC. Its protein is CASSVDSGGFYGYTF.

J is TRBJ1-1 and V is TRBV11-2, with TRBD1 matching 8 bases. Unmatched junction bases numbered 9, after V lost 5 bases and J lost 4 bases. This CDR3 region has 15 residues. Germline V gene data show CDR1 as SGHAT and CDR2 as FQNNGV. CDR3 protein: CASSIRTGSGTEAFF. The DNA of the CDR3 is TGTGCCAGCAGCATAAGGACAGGGTCGGGCACTGAAGCTTTCTTT.

The rearrangement joins TRBV28 to TRBJ2-3; 12 bases align to TRBD2. Trimming at V came to 4 bases and at J to 0 bases, leaving 8 bases not matched to a gene. This CDR3 comprises 18 residues. Germline-derived CDR1 and CDR2 are MDHEN and SYDVKM. The CDR3 sequence: CASSWMDLAGGSTDTQYF. CDR3 nucleotide sequence: TGTGCCAGCAGTTGGATGGACCTAGCGGGAGGGAGCACAGATACGCAGTATTTT. The whole variable domain, filled in from reference TRBV28 and TRBJ2-3, reads DVKVTQSSRYLVKRTGEKVFLECVQDMDHENMFWYRQDPGLGLRLIYFSYDVKMKEKGDIPEGYSVSREKKERFSLILESASTNQTSMYLCASSWMDLAGGSTDTQYFGPGTRLTVL.

The chain recombines TRBV7-2 with TRBJ2-5, with TRBD2 identical over 7 bases. The CDR3 covers 15 residues. V lost 5 bases and J lost 2; bases outside the gene matches: 8. The V gene's germline CDR1 is SGHTA and CDR2 FQGNSA. Written as DNA, the CDR3 is TGTGCCAGCAGCCAAGGAGCTAGCGGTCAAGAGACCCAGTACTTC. Its protein product is CASSQGASGQETQYF.

In nucleotides, the CDR3 is TGCGCCAGCAGCCGGCCCGGGACAGGGTGGGCCCAGCATTTT. Protein sequence: CASSRPGTGWAQHF. The chain is built from TRBV4-1 and TRBJ1-5; TRBD1 matches 9 bases. V dropped 4 bases and J dropped 11; count of bases not matched to a gene: 9. The CDR3 extends over 14 amino acids. Germline V gives CDR1 MGHRA, CDR2 YSYEKL.

This clone was detected only a few times. V is TRBV5-4 and J is TRBJ2-1, with 9 bases that match TRBD1. Germline CDR1 reads SGHNT; CDR2 reads YYREEE (reference sequence). V was clipped by 0 bases and J by 5 bases; unmatched bases: 6. The CDR3 contains 16 residues. The CDR3 region is CASSLVPGQGDNEQFF. The DNA of the CDR3 is TGTGCCAGCAGCTTGGTTCCGGGACAGGGTGACAATGAGCAGTTCTTC. The whole variable domain, filled in from reference TRBV5-4 and TRBJ2-1, reads ETGVTQSPTHLIKTRGQQVTLRCSSQSGHNTVSWYQQALGQGPQFIFQYYREEENGRGNFPPRFSGLQFPNYSSELNVNALELDDSALYLCASSLVPGQGDNEQFFGPGTRLTVL.

The V and J genes are TRBV18 and TRBJ2-1; 7 bases line up with TRBD2. V shed 0 bases and J 5 bases; nucleotides not matched to a gene: 4. CDR1 is KGHSH and CDR2 is LQKENI in the germline V gene. The CDR3 covers 15 residues. In DNA form, the CDR3 reads TGTGCCAGCTCACCACCTGGGGGGAGGGACAATGAGCAGTTCTTC. Its translation is CASSPPGGRDNEQFF.

This clone was seen only once. The rearrangement uses TRBV7-6 and TRBJ2-2; D is unclear. The CDR3 is 16 residues long. V was trimmed by 3 bases and J by 0 bases, leaving 11 bases between them. Germline V gives CDR1 SGHVS, CDR2 FNYEAQ. The CDR3 spells CASSFPSKANTGELFF. The CDR3 nucleotides are TGTGCCAGCAGCTTTCCTAGTAAGGCGAACACCGGGGAGCTGTTTTTT.

The rearrangement uses TRBV2 and TRBJ2-2; 10 positions match TRBD2. Per the germline V gene, CDR1 is SNHLY and CDR2 is FYNNEI. This CDR3 is 15 amino acids long. After removal of 5 bases from V and 5 bases from J, the junction contained 5 bases not matched to a gene. In nucleotides, the CDR3 is TGTGCCAGCAGTACCCTAGCGGGGGCGACCGGGGAGCTGTTTTTT. Its protein is CASSTLAGATGELFF.

The V and J genes are TRBV19 and TRBJ1-4, with D maybe TRBD1 (6 bases). Germline V gene lookup returns CDR1 LNHDA and CDR2 SQIVND (reference sequence). Deletions cut 3 bases from V and 7 bases from J, with 12 bases between. There are 14 residues in the CDR3. DNA of the CDR3: TGTGCCAGTAGTATGAGGGGGTTGGGTGAAAAACTGTTTTTT. Its protein product is CASSMRGLGEKLFF.